The 4 T cell receptor beta chains presented below share a single source sample, sequenced in a study of shared clonotypes between healthy human individuals. Profiled with immunoSEQ multiplex PCR; TCRdb holds only in-frame clones, not every one. The sample consists of roughly 1 million clones, 75% to 80% of them appearing once. Material for sequencing was memory CD4+ T cells from PBMCs. The subset denotes: CD45RA-negative fraction. The source of these receptors is a man aged 18 to 35 in good health. Some clones in this sample may be carry-over from other donors' samples.

This clone was seen a single time. J is TRBJ1-2 and V is TRBV11-2, with 7 bases matching TRBD1. The CDR3 runs to 13 residues. The germline V gene encodes CDR1 SGHAT and CDR2 FQNNGV. Trimming at V came to 5 bases and at J to 6 bases, leaving 6 bases not matched to a gene. The CDR3 protein is CASSLDREDGYTF. CDR3 DNA: TGTGCCAGCAGCCTTGACAGGGAAGATGGCTACACCTTC.

The gene calls are TRBV6-6 and TRBJ1-2, with D possibly being TRBD1 (6 bases). The CDR3 runs 13 residues. From germline, CDR1 is MNHNY and CDR2 SVGAGI (reference sequence). With 7 bases removed from V and 5 bases from J, the gap between germline ends came to 14 bases. In DNA form, the CDR3 reads TGTGCCAGCAAATTAAACAGGGAATATGGCTACACCTTC. It translates to CASKLNREYGYTF.

The rearrangement links TRBV28 to TRBJ2-7; the match to TRBD2 covers 9 bases. CDR1 is MDHEN, CDR2 SYDVKM, per germline. The CDR3 consists of 18 residues. J was trimmed by 5 bases and V by 6 bases; bases with no gene match: 20. The CDR3 nucleotides read TGTGCCAGCAGGCCTCCACCCGGGACTAGCCCGGGAGGCAACGAGCAGTACTTC. It translates to CASRPPPGTSPGGNEQYF.

The chain joins TRBV30 to TRBJ2-5; D ambiguous. In germline, CDR1 is GTSNPN, CDR2 SVGIG (reference sequence). Deletions cut 4 bases from V and 5 bases from J, with 8 bases between. The CDR3 is 11 residues long. CDR3 sequence reads: CAWMFLETQYF. CDR3 nucleotide sequence: TGTGCCTGGATGTTCCTGGAGACCCAGTACTTC.